Only a few counts were recorded for the clone carrying this T cell receptor beta chain. Its antigen is not known. One entry per CDR3 protein, called by TCRdb with MiXCR from the reads. The sample lists approximately 730,000 distinct CDR3 sequences, around 30% seen once, with 15% to 20% in the top ten. Losses at the gene ends were 6 bases for V and 8 bases for J; bases not matched to a gene: 11. The germline V gene encodes CDR1 DFQATT and CDR2 SNEGSKA (reference sequence). This CDR3 has 14 residues. The data are from a study of T cell repertoires in cytomegalovirus infection. Study as a whole: Recently identified HLA-C-restricted CMV epitopes were among the peptides used. A matching HLA type, together with CMV infection, was signaled by public TCR beta signatures.

Study results and limitations: CMV carriers having the relevant HLA were flagged by cumulative public TCR beta family frequency. The ex vivo response was dominated by HLA-C-restricted CMV-specific TCR beta clonotypes.

The sequencing used cultured PBMCs, collected from culture after CMV antigen stimulation. The chain has TRBV20-1 and TRBJ2-4; TRBD2 matches at 9 bases. This clonotype was obtained from a human donor in good health (CMV status not recorded). Some clones in this sample may be carry-over from other donors' samples. The chain's CDR3 is CSARSGAGGYIQYF. The CDR3 nucleotides are TGCAGTGCCCGAAGTGGAGCGGGAGGCTACATTCAGTACTTC.